This T cell receptor beta chain appears in the sequencing data of a study of preoperative IRX-2 immunotherapy in early breast cancer. CDR3 length equals 14 residues. Germline assignment: CDR1 MNHGY and CDR2 SAAAGT. V gave up 7 bases and J gave up 1 base, with 14 bases separating them. Treatment reported: preoperative locoregional IRX-2 cytokine immunotherapy. Patients received preoperative, locoregional IRX-2 cytokine immunotherapy in a phase Ib study. Data came from immunoSEQ multiplex PCR; TCRdb stores just in-frame clones and leaves some out. This sample has roughly 24,000 clones; about 68% occur once, and the top ten carry around 7%.

The chain has TRBV6-8 and TRBJ2-7; D remains unclear. The receptor comes from a human donor with breast cancer. The sample here was lymph node tissue, taken after IRX-2 immunotherapy. CDR3 nucleotides: TGTGCCAGCATCAAGGGTTTTGTGTCCTACGAGCAGTACTTC. Its translation is CASIKGFVSYEQYF.